This TCR beta chain was sequenced in a study of cytomegalovirus exposure and HLA in healthy donors. This CDR3 has 16 amino acids. Trimming stripped 0 bases from V and 4 bases from J, with 13 bases between. The V gene's germline CDR1 is SGHTA and CDR2 FQGNSA. Both 60 Vbeta primers and 13 Jbeta primers went into the PCR. The protocol was immunoSEQ multiplex PCR, while the TCRdb copy is restricted to in-frame clones and leaves out a portion. Altogether about 160,000 clones are present, about 80% being singletons, with the ten largest covering approximately 1.3%. The chain combines TRBV7-2 with TRBJ2-1, with unresolved D. The specimen was PBMCs. The clonotype was recovered from a man younger than 45 in good health and CMV-seronegative. This CDR3 reads CASSLAQTHAYNEQFF. CDR3 sequence (DNA): TGTGCCAGCAGCTTAGCCCAGACACATGCATACAATGAGCAGTTCTTC. Complete variable domain (other parts from reference TRBV7-2 and TRBJ2-1): GAGVSQSPSNKVTEKGKDVELRCDPISGHTALYWYRQSLGQGLEFLIYFQGNSAPDKSGLPSDRFSAERTGGSVSTLTIQRTQQEDSAVYLCASSLAQTHAYNEQFFGPGTRLTVL.